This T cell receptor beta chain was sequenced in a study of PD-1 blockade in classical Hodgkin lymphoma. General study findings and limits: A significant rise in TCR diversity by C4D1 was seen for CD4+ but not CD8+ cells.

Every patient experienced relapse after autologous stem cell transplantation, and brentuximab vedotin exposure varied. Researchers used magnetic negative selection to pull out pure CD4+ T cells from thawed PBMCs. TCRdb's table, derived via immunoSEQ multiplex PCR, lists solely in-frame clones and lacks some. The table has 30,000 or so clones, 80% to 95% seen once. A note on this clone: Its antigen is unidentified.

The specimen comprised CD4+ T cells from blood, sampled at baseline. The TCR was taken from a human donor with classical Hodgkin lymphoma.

The CDR3 spells CATSRGKLPAQAQYF. DNA for the CDR3: TGTGCCACCAGCAGAGGCAAACTCCCCGCGCAGGCCCAGTACTTC. The rearrangement links TRBV15 to TRBJ2-5, with D uncertain. The V end lost 1 base, the J end lost 9 bases, and 18 bases lay between the germline ends. CDR3 length equals 15 residues. Per the germline V gene, CDR1 is LNHNV and CDR2 is YYDKDF (reference sequence).